Listed below are T cell receptor beta chains from one sample, sequenced in a study of blood T cells in healthy people across ages. TCRdb itself ran the 5' RACE reads through MiXCR, one entry per CDR3 protein. Of hundreds of thousands of distinct CDR3 sequences in the sample, 25% to 30% were seen once. These data also formed part of another study, on T cells of mothers and their children.

Sequencing used blood. These receptors were collected from a boy younger than 18 in good health. CDR3s include the opening cysteine and the closing phenylalanine or tryptophan. The D gene is left open where the match is weak. The size of a clone is reported for some rows only, either as once, few or many, or as a class for expanded clones.

TRBJ2-7	TRBV9	few	.	CASSVIIYEQYF	TGTGCCAGCAGCGTAATAATTTACGAGCAGTACTTC
TRBJ2-5	TRBV12-3/TRBV12-4	.	TRBD2	CASSPTSGGPRTQYF	TGTGCCAGCAGCCCGACTAGCGGGGGCCCCAGGACCCAGTACTTC
TRBJ1-2	TRBV3-1	few	.	CASSQERGAGGYTF	TGTGCCAGCAGCCAAGAAAGGGGCGCGGGTGGCTACACCTTC
TRBJ2-5	TRBV7-3	.	.	CASSPGGLGQYF	TGTGCCAGCAGCCCCGGGGGTTTAGGCCAGTACTTC
TRBJ2-2	TRBV7-9	few	TRBD1	CASSISPGQGAAGELFF	TGTGCCAGCAGCATATCCCCGGGACAGGGGGCGGCCGGGGAGCTGTTTTTT
TRBJ1-4	TRBV4-1	.	.	CASSQKKEHPTNQKLFF	TGCGCCAGCAGCCAAAAGAAGGAACACCCAACTAATCAAAAACTGTTTTTT
TRBJ2-5	TRBV4-2	.	TRBD2	CASSHKTSGGEQETQYF	TGTGCCAGCAGCCACAAGACTAGCGGGGGGGAACAAGAGACCCAGTACTTC
TRBJ1-1	TRBV12-3/TRBV12-4	many	.	CASIPDGENTEAFF	TGTGCCAGCATCCCCGACGGGGAGAACACTGAAGCTTTCTTT
TRBJ2-7	TRBV6-8	few	TRBD1	CASSYAGQGLYEQYF	TGTGCCAGCAGTTACGCGGGACAGGGCCTCTACGAGCAGTACTTC
TRBJ2-7	TRBV7-9	few	TRBD2	CASSLVASGGRYEQYF	TGTGCCAGCAGCTTAGTGGCTAGCGGGGGGAGGTACGAGCAGTACTTC
TRBJ2-2	TRBV5-6	.	TRBD1	CASSSPTGANTGELFF	TGTGCCAGCAGCTCTCCGACAGGGGCGAACACCGGGGAGCTGTTTTTT
TRBJ1-4	TRBV7-6	many	.	CASSLPGDEKLFF	TGTGCCAGCAGCTTACCGGGAGATGAAAAACTGTTTTTT
TRBJ1-2	TRBV5-1	.	TRBD1	CASSLGTGVKSYGYTF	TGCGCCAGCAGCTTGGGGACAGGGGTAAAGAGCTATGGCTACACCTTC
TRBJ2-1	TRBV15	.	TRBD2	CATSWGGANNEQFF	TGTGCCACCAGCTGGGGAGGGGCCAACAATGAGCAGTTCTTC
TRBJ2-7	TRBV6-5	few	TRBD2	CASSQSASGSYEQYF	TGTGCCAGCAGCCAATCAGCTAGCGGATCCTACGAGCAGTACTTC
TRBJ2-7	TRBV4-1	few	.	CASSQDRGRGYEQYF	TGCGCCAGCAGCCAAGATCGGGGGCGGGGCTACGAGCAGTACTTC
TRBJ2-1	TRBV11-2	.	.	CASSVTGPIEQFF	TGTGCCAGCAGCGTAACAGGGCCCATTGAGCAGTTCTTC
TRBJ2-7	TRBV9	.	TRBD1	CASSERQGNYEQYF	TGTGCCAGCAGCGAAAGACAGGGTAACTACGAGCAGTACTTC
TRBJ2-3	TRBV27	.	TRBD2	CASSLEGLVRPDTQYF	TGTGCCAGCAGTTTAGAGGGACTAGTTCGCCCAGATACGCAGTATTTT
TRBJ2-5	TRBV20-1	few	TRBD2	CSARDRKAGGRETQYF	TGCAGTGCTAGAGATCGTAAAGCGGGGGGGAGAGAGACCCAGTACTTC
TRBJ1-1	TRBV5-5	.	.	CASSWETGANTEAFF	TGTGCCAGCAGCTGGGAGACAGGAGCGAACACTGAAGCTTTCTTT
TRBJ1-4	TRBV9	.	.	CASSVDPREKLFF	TGTGCCAGCAGCGTAGACCCCCGGGAAAAACTGTTTTTT
TRBJ2-7	TRBV28	few	.	CASSPPGWEDTDEQYF	TGTGCCAGCAGTCCTCCTGGGTGGGAGGATACGGACGAGCAGTACTTC
TRBJ2-1	TRBV5-1	.	TRBD2	CASSARLAGGQYNEQFF	TGCGCCAGCAGCGCGAGACTAGCGGGGGGCCAGTACAATGAGCAGTTCTTC
TRBJ2-7	TRBV2	few	.	CASVYSYEQYF	TGTGCCAGCGTCTACTCCTACGAGCAGTACTTC
TRBJ1-1	TRBV7-2	.	.	CASSRPGAGTEAFF	TGTGCCAGCAGCCGACCGGGGGCAGGCACTGAAGCTTTCTTT
TRBJ2-7	TRBV6-5	.	.	CASSAGGFYEQYF	TGTGCCAGCAGTGCCGGTGGCTTCTACGAGCAGTACTTC
TRBJ1-1	TRBV6-5	few	TRBD1	CASSKPGQGIPEAFF	TGTGCCAGCAGCAAACCGGGACAGGGAATCCCTGAAGCTTTCTTT
TRBJ1-1	TRBV29-1	.	.	CSVAPGTLGTEAFF	TGCAGCGTCGCCCCGGGGACACTCGGCACTGAAGCTTTCTTT
TRBJ1-1	TRBV6-5	few	.	CASSYKGWATEAFF	TGTGCCAGCAGTTACAAGGGGTGGGCCACTGAAGCTTTCTTT
TRBJ2-5	TRBV20-1	few	.	CSARGPRWGVETQYF	TGCAGTGCTAGAGGCCCCCGCTGGGGGGTGGAGACCCAGTACTTC
TRBJ2-5	TRBV7-9	.	.	CASSSPYPETLYF	TGTGCCAGCAGCTCCCCCTATCCAGAGACCCTGTACTTC
TRBJ2-1	TRBV15	.	.	CASSRARADNEQFF	TGTGCCTCCAGCAGAGCCCGGGCCGACAATGAGCAGTTCTTC
TRBJ2-3	TRBV11-2	.	TRBD2	CASSPRGLAGGPLTDTQYF	TGTGCCAGCAGCCCGCGGGGGCTAGCGGGGGGGCCGTTGACAGATACGCAGTATTTT
TRBJ1-1	TRBV7-9	few	.	CASSPAGTPYTEAFF	TGTGCCAGCAGTCCCGCCGGGACACCTTACACTGAAGCTTTCTTT
TRBJ2-1	TRBV6-6	.	.	CASSYTATNEQFF	TGTGCCAGCAGTTACACTGCCACAAATGAGCAGTTCTTC
TRBJ1-4	TRBV14	.	TRBD1	CASSRQGNENLFF	TGTGCCAGCAGCCGACAGGGGAATGAAAACCTGTTTTTT
TRBJ2-3	TRBV20-1	few	.	CSAKSPGDTQYF	TGCAGTGCTAAGAGCCCCGGGGATACGCAGTATTTT
TRBJ1-3	TRBV12-3/TRBV12-4	.	TRBD1	CASSTGAGNTLYF	TGTGCCAGCAGCACAGGGGCCGGAAACACCCTATATTTT
TRBJ2-5	TRBV9	once	.	CASSTGSPETQYF	TGTGCCAGCAGTACAGGGAGCCCAGAGACCCAATACTTC
TRBJ1-5	TRBV4-2	few	.	CASSQEAQGPGGNQPQHF	TGTGCCAGCAGCCAAGAGGCTCAAGGGCCCGGCGGCAATCAGCCCCAGCATTTT
TRBJ2-1	TRBV7-2	few	.	CASSFDPDNEQFF	TGTGCCAGCAGCTTCGACCCTGACAATGAGCAGTTCTTC
TRBJ2-5	TRBV24-1	.	.	CATSSPGVGETQYF	TGTGCCACCAGCTCCCCAGGGGTCGGGGAGACCCAGTACTTC
TRBJ2-5	TRBV3-1	many	.	CASSRFSGNRETQYF	TGTGCCAGCAGCCGATTCTCGGGGAATCGGGAGACCCAGTACTTC
TRBJ2-7	TRBV7-2	.	TRBD2	CASSTLAGDYEQYF	TGTGCCAGCAGCACACTAGCGGGGGATTACGAGCAGTACTTC
TRBJ1-2	TRBV29-1	.	TRBD1	CSAAGQGFKAGYTF	TGCAGCGCCGCGGGACAGGGGTTTAAGGCTGGCTACACCTTC
TRBJ2-7	TRBV5-5	.	.	CASSPGAISEQYF	TGTGCCAGCAGCCCAGGGGCGATCAGCGAGCAGTACTTC
TRBJ1-2	TRBV30	few	.	CAWSKSYGYTF	TGTGCCTGGAGTAAGAGCTATGGCTACACCTTC
TRBJ1-5	TRBV28	.	TRBD1	CASSSPGQGRNQPQHF	TGTGCCAGCAGTTCCCCCGGACAGGGCCGCAATCAGCCCCAGCATTTT
TRBJ2-5	TRBV6-6	few	TRBD2	CASRGNSGGGMKTQYF	TGTGCCAGCAGGGGGAATAGCGGGGGTGGCATGAAGACCCAGTACTTC
TRBJ2-5	TRBV2	.	.	CASSEGPGGEETQYF	TGTGCCAGCAGTGAGGGGCCCGGCGGGGAGGAGACCCAGTACTTC
TRBJ2-7	TRBV4-1	.	TRBD1	CASSHPDRPHYEQYF	TGCGCCAGCAGCCACCCGGACAGGCCCCATTACGAGCAGTACTTC
TRBJ2-1	TRBV3-1	few	.	CASSQGSRKSYNEQFF	TGTGCCAGCAGCCAAGGCAGTCGGAAATCCTACAATGAGCAGTTCTTC
TRBJ2-5	TRBV7-2	few	TRBD2	CASSRPSGQTQYF	TGTGCCAGCAGCCGCCCTAGCGGGCAGACCCAGTACTTC
TRBJ2-5	TRBV28	few	.	CASSTSRGSPAQETQYF	TGTGCCAGCAGTACGAGCCGGGGTTCCCCCGCTCAAGAGACACAGTACTTC
TRBJ2-7	TRBV5-1	.	.	CASSLDAGGRSYEQYF	TGCGCCAGCAGCTTGGACGCGGGCGGAAGGTCATACGAGCAGTACTTC
TRBJ2-5	TRBV3-1	.	.	CASSQQRETQYF	TGTGCCAGCAGCCAGCAAAGGGAGACCCAGTACTTC